This T cell receptor (beta chain) is from a study of tumor and adjacent non-tumor tissue in lung cancer. For this clonotype: As yet, its antigen is unknown.

Germline CDR1 SQVTM, CDR2 ANQGSEA. The CDR3 has 13 residues. The J segment lost 7 bases and the V segment lost 6 bases, leaving 7 bases of the junction unmatched. RNA was extracted from bulk tissue without any cell sorting. More than 3 cm separated this lung sample from the edge of the tumor. A modified ARM-PCR protocol with three rounds of nested PCR amplified TCRbeta. TCRdb reanalysed the multiplex PCR reads using MiXCR and keeps one entry per CDR3 protein. This table holds 48,000 or so distinct CDR3 sequences, around 67% found once. Study-wide findings and caveats: Shorter survival was associated with higher TCR diversity in tumors.

Sequencing used distant non-tumor lung tissue. This chain links TRBV29-1 with TRBJ2-1; 9 bases agree with TRBD2. The sequence was obtained from a woman aged 65 to 85 with non-small cell lung cancer. The chain's CDR3 is CSVKREAINEQFF. For the CDR3, the DNA is TGCAGCGTAAAGCGGGAGGCCATAAATGAGCAGTTCTTC.